Following are 5 T cell receptor beta chains from one sample sequenced in a study of blood T cell repertoires in COVID-19. Profiling relied on immunoSEQ multiplex PCR, and the TCRdb table lists in-frame clones only, not all of them. This sample carries fewer than 450,000 clones, around 90% of them seen once, and the ten largest clones take 0.55% to 0.75%. Sequencing was done on a sample of PBMCs or T cells enriched from blood (not recorded which). These receptors originate from a man younger than 35 who had recovered from COVID-19.

V and J are TRBV7-8 and TRBJ1-5; 10 nucleotides line up with TRBD1. Germline V gene lookup returns CDR1 SGHVS and CDR2 FQNEAQ. V shed 1 base and J 2 bases; nucleotides not matched to a gene: 8. CDR3 length: 18 residues. The CDR3 nucleotides are TGTGCCAGCAGCTTAGGTTCCTTCGGGACAGGGGGCAATCAGCCCCAGCATTTT. It yields the protein CASSLGSFGTGGNQPQHF.

The rearrangement links TRBV19 to TRBJ1-5; 7 nucleotides align to TRBD1. From germline, CDR1 is LNHDA and CDR2 SQIVND (reference sequence). With 5 bases clipped from V and 9 bases from J, the junction kept 13 bases outside the gene matches. The CDR3 is made up of 15 amino acids. The CDR3 loop reads CASSPDGTVSRPQHF. CDR3 sequence (DNA): TGTGCCAGTAGTCCTGATGGGACAGTCTCACGGCCCCAGCATTTT.

The V call is TRBV7-8, the J call TRBJ2-7; D is perhaps TRBD2 (5 bases). CDR1 is SGHVS, CDR2 FQNEAQ, per germline. V lost 2 bases to trimming and J lost 2 bases, with 13 bases between them. This CDR3 is 15 amino acids long. This CDR3 is CASSLRLDSPYEQYF. The DNA of the CDR3 is TGTGCCAGCAGCTTAAGATTGGACTCCCCCTACGAGCAGTACTTC.

This chain links TRBV3-1 (or the pseudogene TRBV3-2) with TRBJ1-1; D is uncertain. V was shortened by 5 bases and J by 2 bases, with 12 bases between the two germline ends. Germline CDR1 and CDR2: LGHDT and YNNKEL (reference sequence). The CDR3 totals 14 residues. CDR3 DNA: TGTGCCAGCAGCTCTGCAGGATCTAACACTGAAGCTTTCTTT. This sequence encodes CASSSAGSNTEAFF.

J is TRBJ2-1 and V is TRBV28; D is possibly TRBD2 (5 bases). Trimming took off 6 bases at V and 0 bases at J, with 15 bases between the two ends. The V gene's germline CDR1 is MDHEN and CDR2 SYDVKM. This CDR3 region has 16 residues. In nucleotides, the CDR3 is TGTGCCAGCAGGCATCTGGAGGCAACCTCCTACAATGAGCAGTTCTTC. It translates to CASRHLEATSYNEQFF.